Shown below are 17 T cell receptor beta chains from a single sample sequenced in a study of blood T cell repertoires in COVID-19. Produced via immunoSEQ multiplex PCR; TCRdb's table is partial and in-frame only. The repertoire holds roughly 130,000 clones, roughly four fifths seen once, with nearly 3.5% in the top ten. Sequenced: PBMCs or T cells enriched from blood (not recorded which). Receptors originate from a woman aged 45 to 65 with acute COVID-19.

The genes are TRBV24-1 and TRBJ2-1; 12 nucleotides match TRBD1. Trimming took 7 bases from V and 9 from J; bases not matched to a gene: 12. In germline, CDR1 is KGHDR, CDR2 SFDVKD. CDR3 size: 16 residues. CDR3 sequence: CATRPTGTGGGFEQFF. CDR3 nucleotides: TGTGCCACCAGGCCAACCGGGACAGGGGGCGGTTTTGAGCAGTTCTTC.

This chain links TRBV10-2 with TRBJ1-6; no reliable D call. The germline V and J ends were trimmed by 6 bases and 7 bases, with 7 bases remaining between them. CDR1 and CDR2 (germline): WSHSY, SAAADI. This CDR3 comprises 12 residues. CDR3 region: CASSGPNSPLHF. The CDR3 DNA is TGCGCCAGCAGCGGTCCGAATTCACCCCTCCACTTT.

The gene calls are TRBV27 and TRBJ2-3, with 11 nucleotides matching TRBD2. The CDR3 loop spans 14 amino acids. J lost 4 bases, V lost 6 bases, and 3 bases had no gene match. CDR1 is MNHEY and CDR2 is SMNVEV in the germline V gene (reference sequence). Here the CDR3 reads CASRLAGVSDTQYF. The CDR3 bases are TGTGCCAGCAGACTAGCGGGAGTTTCAGATACGCAGTATTTT.

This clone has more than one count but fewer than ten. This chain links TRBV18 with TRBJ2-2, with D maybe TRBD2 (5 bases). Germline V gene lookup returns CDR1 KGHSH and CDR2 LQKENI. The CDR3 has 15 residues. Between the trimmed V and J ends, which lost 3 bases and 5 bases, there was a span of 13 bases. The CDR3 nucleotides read TGTGCCAGCTCACCCCGGACTGAGCCTACCGGGGAGCTGTTTTTT. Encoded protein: CASSPRTEPTGELFF.

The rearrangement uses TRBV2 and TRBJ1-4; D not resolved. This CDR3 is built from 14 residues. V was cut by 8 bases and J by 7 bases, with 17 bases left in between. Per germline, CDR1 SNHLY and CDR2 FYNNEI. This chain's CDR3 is CASRDGSLSEKLFF. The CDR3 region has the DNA TGTGCCAGCCGCGATGGGAGTTTAAGTGAAAAACTGTTTTTT.

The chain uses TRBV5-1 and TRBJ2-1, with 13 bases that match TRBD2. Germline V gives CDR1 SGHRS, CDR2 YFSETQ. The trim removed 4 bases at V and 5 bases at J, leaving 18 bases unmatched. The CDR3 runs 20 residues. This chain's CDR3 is CASSPFRTSGSRTDHNEQFF. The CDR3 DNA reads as TGCGCCAGCAGCCCCTTTCGGACTAGCGGGAGTAGGACTGACCACAATGAGCAGTTCTTC.

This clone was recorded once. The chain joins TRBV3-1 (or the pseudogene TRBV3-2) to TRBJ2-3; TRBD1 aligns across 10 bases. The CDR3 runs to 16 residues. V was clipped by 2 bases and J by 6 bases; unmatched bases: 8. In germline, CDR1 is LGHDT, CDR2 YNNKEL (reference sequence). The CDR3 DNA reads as TGTGCCAGCAGCCAACAACCGGGACAGGGGTTCGATACGCAGTATTTT. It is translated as CASSQQPGQGFDTQYF.

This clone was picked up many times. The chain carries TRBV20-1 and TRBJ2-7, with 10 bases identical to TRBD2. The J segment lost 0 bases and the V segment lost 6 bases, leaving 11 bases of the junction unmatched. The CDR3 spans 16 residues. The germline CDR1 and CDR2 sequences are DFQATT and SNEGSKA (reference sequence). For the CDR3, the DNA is TGCAGTGCGAGTGGGCTAGCGGGAGACCTCTCCTACGAGCAGTACTTC. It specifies CSASGLAGDLSYEQYF.

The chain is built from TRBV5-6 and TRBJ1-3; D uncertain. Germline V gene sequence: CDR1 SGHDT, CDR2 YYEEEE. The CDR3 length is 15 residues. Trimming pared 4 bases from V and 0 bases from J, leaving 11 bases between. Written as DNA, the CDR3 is TGTGCCAGCAGCCGAGGAGCCTACTCTGGAAACACCATATATTTT. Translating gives CASSRGAYSGNTIYF.

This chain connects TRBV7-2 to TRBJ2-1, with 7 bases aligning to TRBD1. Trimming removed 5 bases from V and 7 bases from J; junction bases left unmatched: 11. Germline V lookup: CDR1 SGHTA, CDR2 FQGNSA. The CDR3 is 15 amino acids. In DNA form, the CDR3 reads TGTGCCAGCAGCCCGCAGGGGGAGAGTAATAATGAGCAGTTCTTC. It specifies CASSPQGESNNEQFF.

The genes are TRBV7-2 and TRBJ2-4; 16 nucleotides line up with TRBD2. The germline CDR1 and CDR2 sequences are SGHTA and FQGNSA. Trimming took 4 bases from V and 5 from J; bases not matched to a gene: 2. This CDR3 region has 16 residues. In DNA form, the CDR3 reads TGTGCCAGCAGCTCGGGGACTAGCGGGAGGGAAAACATTCAGTACTTC. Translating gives CASSSGTSGRENIQYF.

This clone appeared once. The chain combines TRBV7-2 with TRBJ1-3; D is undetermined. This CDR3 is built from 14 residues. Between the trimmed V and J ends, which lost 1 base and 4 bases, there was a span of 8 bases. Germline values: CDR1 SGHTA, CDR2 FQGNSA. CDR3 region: CASSLDLGGNTIYF. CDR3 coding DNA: TGTGCCAGCAGCTTAGACCTCGGGGGAAACACCATATATTTT.

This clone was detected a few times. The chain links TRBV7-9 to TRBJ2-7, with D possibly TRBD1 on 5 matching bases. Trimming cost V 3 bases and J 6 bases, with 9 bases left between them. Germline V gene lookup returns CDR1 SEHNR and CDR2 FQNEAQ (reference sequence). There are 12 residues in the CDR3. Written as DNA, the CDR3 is TGTGCCAGCAGCTTGGGTAGGGGCGAGCAGTACTTC. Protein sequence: CASSLGRGEQYF.

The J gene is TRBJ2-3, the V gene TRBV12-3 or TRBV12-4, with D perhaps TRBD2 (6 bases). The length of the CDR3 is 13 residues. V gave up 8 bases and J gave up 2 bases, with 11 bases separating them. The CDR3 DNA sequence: TGTGCCAGCCGACTAGGCAACACAGATACGCAGTATTTT. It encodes CASRLGNTDTQYF.

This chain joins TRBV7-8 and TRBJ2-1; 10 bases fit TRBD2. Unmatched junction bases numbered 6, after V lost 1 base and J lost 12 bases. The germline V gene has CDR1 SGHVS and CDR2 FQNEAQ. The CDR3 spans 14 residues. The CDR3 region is CASSLGVAGGWQFF. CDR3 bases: TGTGCCAGCAGCTTAGGGGTAGCGGGAGGATGGCAGTTCTTC.

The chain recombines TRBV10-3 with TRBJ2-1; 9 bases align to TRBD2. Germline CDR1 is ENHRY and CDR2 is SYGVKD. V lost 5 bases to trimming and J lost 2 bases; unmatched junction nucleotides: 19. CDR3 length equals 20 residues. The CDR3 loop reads CAISNRVSGSSGAAYNEQFF. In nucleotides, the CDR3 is TGTGCCATCAGTAATCGGGTTAGCGGGAGTAGCGGGGCGGCCTACAATGAGCAGTTCTTC.

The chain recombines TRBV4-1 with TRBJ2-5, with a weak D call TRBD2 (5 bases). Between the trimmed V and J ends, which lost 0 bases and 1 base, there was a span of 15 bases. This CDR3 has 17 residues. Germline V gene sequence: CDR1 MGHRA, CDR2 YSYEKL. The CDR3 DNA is TGCGCCAGCAGCCAAGATTTCGAGGGCTTGAGCCAAGAGACCCAGTACTTC. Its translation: CASSQDFEGLSQETQYF.